A single sample is the source of the 24 T cell receptor beta chains below, sequenced in a study of T cells in Graves' hyperthyroidism and ophthalmopathy. There were TCR beta CDR3 regions amplified from RNA transcripts. HTBI primers drove first-round RT-PCR of the TCR CDR3. Using its own MiXCR run on the multiplex PCR reads, TCRdb lists one record per CDR3 protein. Of under 400,000 distinct CDR3 sequences in the sample, approximately 14% were seen once. Material for sequencing was blood. These receptors were taken from a woman aged 18-30 years with Graves' hyperthyroidism that later progressed to Graves' ophthalmopathy.

In its sample, this clonotype was seen many times. The chain links TRBV13 to TRBJ2-5; 12 bases are a match to TRBD1. CDR3 length: 15 amino acids. Trimming at V came to 4 bases and at J to 6 bases, leaving 6 bases not matched to a gene. Germline lookup yields CDR1 PRHDT and CDR2 FYEKMQ (reference sequence). The CDR3 is CASSWGQGARKTQYF. CDR3 coding DNA: TGTGCCAGCAGCTGGGGACAGGGGGCTAGGAAGACCCAGTACTTC. The entire variable domain, with the rest obtained from reference TRBV13 and TRBJ2-5, is as follows: AAGVIQSPRHLIKEKRETATLKCYPIPRHDTVYWYQQGPGQDPQFLISFYEKMQSDKGSIPDRFSAQQFSDYHSELNMSSLELGDSALYFCASSWGQGARKTQYFGPGTRLLVL.

This clonotype was detected many times. The chain joins TRBV5-6 to TRBJ1-5, with D maybe TRBD1 (6 bases). The CDR3 has 17 residues. V was clipped by 0 bases and J by 2 bases, with 15 bases between them. Germline values: CDR1 SGHDT, CDR2 YYEEEE. The CDR3 coding sequence is TGTGCCAGCAGCTTGGCAGGAACAGGGTTTGGCAATCAGCCCCAGCATTTT. It specifies CASSLAGTGFGNQPQHF. The whole variable domain, filled in from reference TRBV5-6 and TRBJ1-5, reads DAGVTQSPTHLIKTRGQQVTLRCSPKSGHDTVSWYQQALGQGPQFIFQYYEEEERQRGNFPDRFSGHQFPNYSSELNVNALLLGDSALYLCASSLAGTGFGNQPQHFGDGTRLSIL.

The chain recombines TRBV20-1 with TRBJ2-1; 7 nucleotides align to TRBD2. The J segment lost 3 bases and the V segment lost 3 bases, leaving 8 bases of the junction unmatched. This CDR3 is built from 15 residues. Germline V gives CDR1 DFQATT, CDR2 SNEGSKA (reference sequence). For the CDR3, the DNA is TGCAGTGCTAGGCCCCTTGGGGGGGGCTACAATGAGCAGTTCTTC. Translation gives CSARPLGGGYNEQFF.

This clonotype was counted between two and nine times. CDR3 DNA: TGTGCCAGCAGTTACTCGAGACAGGGGACAGATACGCAGTATTTT. This codes for CASSYSRQGTDTQYF. The J gene is TRBJ2-3, the V gene TRBV6-6; 8 nucleotides align to TRBD1. CDR1 MNHNY and CDR2 SVGAGI come from the germline V gene (reference sequence). The CDR3 has 15 residues. V was clipped by 0 bases and J by 3 bases; unmatched bases: 2.

Regarding this clonotype: A much larger clonotype is one base distant, so this may be a read error. The CDR3 sequence: CASRWGDSTEAFF. In nucleotides, the CDR3 is TGTGCCAGCAGGTGGGGGGATAGCACTGAAGCTTTCTTT. This rearrangement joins TRBV12-3 or TRBV12-4 to TRBJ1-1; D perhaps matches TRBD1 (5 bases). V was pared by 6 bases and J by 4 bases, with 12 bases between. The CDR3 contains 13 residues.

Many counts were recorded for this clonotype. The rearrangement links TRBV5-1 to TRBJ2-1; possibly TRBD1 for D (8 bases). Germline loops: CDR1 SGHRS, CDR2 YFSETQ. The V end was cut by 4 bases, the J end by 4 bases, with 18 bases between. CDR3 length: 16 amino acids. In DNA form, the CDR3 reads TGCGCCAGCAGCCAGGGGGCTAGCGGAGGATACAATGAGCAGTTCTTC. Encoded protein: CASSQGASGGYNEQFF.

This clonotype appeared a few times. The rearrangement uses TRBV4-3 and TRBJ1-1; D is perhaps TRBD1 (6 bases). Trimming pared 0 bases from V and 1 base from J, leaving 15 bases between. Germline V CDR1 and CDR2: LGHNA, YSLEER. CDR3 length equals 17 residues. CDR3 sequence: CASSQDHERTANTEAFF. As DNA, the CDR3 is TGCGCCAGCAGCCAAGATCATGAAAGGACAGCGAACACTGAAGCTTTCTTT.

This clonotype was picked up many times. The rearrangement links TRBV28 to TRBJ2-5, with D possibly matching TRBD2 (6 bases). The V end lost 6 bases, the J end lost 2 bases, and 19 bases lay between the germline ends. The CDR3 totals 16 residues. Germline-derived CDR1 and CDR2 are MDHEN and SYDVKM. DNA for the CDR3: TGTGCCAGCAGCCGAGAAAGGGTCCGGGGGCAAGAGACCCAGTACTTC. Its translation is CASSRERVRGQETQYF.

This clonotype was counted a single time. The chain links TRBV5-1 to TRBJ2-7, with 9 bases that match TRBD2. CDR1 is SGHRS and CDR2 is YFSETQ in the germline V gene. The CDR3 runs to 17 residues. The ends lost 5 bases at V and 6 bases at J; junction bases unmatched: 18. CDR3 in amino acids: CASSIVGTGVAGVEQYF. DNA of the CDR3: TGCGCCAGCAGTATCGTCGGAACCGGGGTAGCGGGAGTCGAGCAGTACTTC.

This clonotype was detected many times. The chain employs TRBV6-2 or TRBV6-3 and TRBJ1-1; possible D gene TRBD1, 6 bases. The CDR3 spans 13 residues. CDR1 is MNHEY and CDR2 is SVGEGT in the germline V gene. V was pared by 4 bases and J by 11 bases, with 17 bases between. The CDR3 sequence: CASSFTGSAVAFF. The CDR3 DNA is TGTGCCAGCAGTTTTACAGGGAGTGCCGTCGCTTTCTTT.

This clonotype has just one count. Given a much more abundant clone one base away, this may be a read error. This chain joins TRBV11-3 and TRBJ2-3; 14 nucleotides match TRBD2. Trimming took 5 bases from V and 4 from J; bases not matched to a gene: 5. The germline V gene encodes CDR1 SGHNT and CDR2 YENEEA. The length of the CDR3 is 16 residues. The CDR3 region is CASSPGLAGAADTQYF. CDR3 in DNA: TGTGCCAGCAGCCCGGGACTAGCGGGAGCTGCAGATACGCAGTATTTT.

In this sample, this clonotype turned up many times. The chain joins TRBV28 to TRBJ2-1, with TRBD2 matching over 12 bases. This CDR3 region has 16 residues. V shed 6 bases and J 6 bases; nucleotides not matched to a gene: 9. From germline, CDR1 is MDHEN and CDR2 SYDVKM. CDR3 residues: CASSRPLAGGPNEQFF. The CDR3 coding sequence is TGTGCCAGCAGCCGGCCACTAGCGGGAGGTCCCAATGAGCAGTTCTTC.

There are a few counts of this clonotype. The chain's CDR3 is CASSRAEGITDTQYF. The CDR3 DNA sequence: TGTGCCAGCAGCCGCGCCGAGGGGATCACAGATACGCAGTATTTT. This chain uses TRBV4-2 with TRBJ2-3; D may be TRBD1 or TRBD2 (5 bases each). The ends were cut back, 4 bases at V and 2 bases at J, with 13 bases in the middle. CDR3 size: 15 residues. Germline CDR1 reads LGHNA; CDR2 reads YNFKEQ.

The J gene is TRBJ2-1, the V gene TRBV6-2 or TRBV6-3; 9 bases map to TRBD2. The CDR3 loop spans 16 amino acids. J lost 7 bases, V lost 6 bases, and 13 bases had no gene match. Germline V gene sequence: CDR1 MNHEY, CDR2 SVGEGT. CDR3 in amino acids: CASRPPQREVANEQFF. As DNA, the CDR3 is TGTGCCAGCAGACCCCCCCAGCGGGAGGTCGCTAATGAGCAGTTCTTC.

This chain uses TRBV11-2 with TRBJ2-1; unclear D gene. Trimming cost V 5 bases and J 3 bases, with 20 bases left between them. This CDR3 has 17 residues. The germline V gene has CDR1 SGHAT and CDR2 FQNNGV. CDR3 DNA sequence: TGTGCCAGCAGCCCCCGGGCCCTACTTCGGAACTACAATGAGCAGTTCTTC. Translated: CASSPRALLRNYNEQFF. Using reference TRBV11-2 and TRBJ2-1 for the parts outside the CDR3, the full variable domain is EAGVAQSPRYKIIEKRQSVAFWCNPISGHATLYWYQQILGQGPKLLIQFQNNGVVDDSQLPKDRFSAERLKGVDSTLKIQPAKLEDSAVYLCASSPRALLRNYNEQFFGPGTRLTVL.

Ten or more counts support this clonotype. This chain uses TRBV5-1 with TRBJ1-1; 9 bases fit TRBD1. V lost 1 base, J lost 6 bases, and 13 bases stayed unmatched. This CDR3 is built from 17 residues. The V gene's germline CDR1 is SGHRS and CDR2 YFSETQ. The CDR3 is CASSLTGPGQGRSEAFF. Here the CDR3 DNA reads TGCGCCAGCAGCTTGACGGGTCCGGGACAGGGACGCTCTGAAGCTTTCTTT.

On this clonotype: Just one base apart from a much larger clone, this may be a read error. The V call is TRBV5-8, the J call TRBJ2-5, with D tentatively TRBD1 or TRBD2 (5 bases each). Germline lookup yields CDR1 SGHTS and CDR2 YDEGEE. The CDR3 consists of 15 residues. The V gene lost 4 bases and the J gene lost 2 bases, with 15 bases spanning the gap. The CDR3 region is CASSTGTNDQETQYF. In DNA, the CDR3 is TGTGCCAGCAGCACCGGGACGAATGATCAAGAGACCCAGTACTTC. The full variable domain, completed using reference TRBV5-8 and TRBJ2-5, is EAGVTQSPTHLIKTRGQQATLRCSPISGHTSVYWYQQALGLGLQFLLWYDEGEERNRGNFPPRFSGRQFPNYSSELNVNALELEDSALYLCASSTGTNDQETQYFGPGTRLLVL.

This clonotype was recorded many times. The chain uses TRBV28 and TRBJ1-5; D remains ambiguous. Trimming took off 0 bases at V and 0 bases at J, with 9 bases between the two ends. This CDR3 region has 16 residues. Germline V gene sequence: CDR1 MDHEN, CDR2 SYDVKM. The CDR3 protein is CASSLWGGPSNQPQHF. CDR3 in DNA: TGTGCCAGCAGTTTATGGGGCGGACCTAGCAATCAGCCCCAGCATTTT.

This chain connects TRBV24-1 to TRBJ2-3; 12 bases map to TRBD2. The germline CDR1 and CDR2 sequences are KGHDR and SFDVKD. This CDR3 is 19 amino acids long. The V segment lost 3 bases and the J segment 0 bases; nucleotides outside the gene matches: 9. CDR3 DNA: TGTGCCACCAGTGATACTCCTGGGACTAGCGGGTCTAGCACAGATACGCAGTATTTT. This translates into CATSDTPGTSGSSTDTQYF.

This clonotype was seen repeatedly, ten times or more. This chain links TRBV20-1 with TRBJ2-1; D may be TRBD1 or TRBD2 (5 bases each). The V end was cut by 3 bases, the J end by 0 bases, with 9 bases between. The length of the CDR3 is 14 residues. Germline values: CDR1 DFQATT, CDR2 SNEGSKA (reference sequence). The DNA for the CDR3 is TGCAGTGCTAGGCAGGGACCCTCCTACAATGAGCAGTTCTTC. Translation: CSARQGPSYNEQFF.

Many counts were recorded for this clonotype. V usage is TRBV11-2 and J usage is TRBJ2-1; a weak D match, TRBD1 (6 bases). The germline V gene encodes CDR1 SGHAT and CDR2 FQNNGV. The CDR3 covers 14 residues. V lost 1 base and J lost 7, with 11 bases in between. CDR3: CASSLVGTGNEQFF. In DNA form, the CDR3 reads TGTGCCAGCAGCTTAGTGGGTACAGGGAATGAGCAGTTCTTC.

This clonotype was detected only a few times. The chain carries TRBV28 and TRBJ2-1; weak D call: TRBD2 (6 bases). Germline-derived CDR1 and CDR2 are MDHEN and SYDVKM. The CDR3 has 12 residues. The ends were cut back, 2 bases at V and 12 bases at J, with 11 bases in the middle. The CDR3 DNA is TGTGCCAGCAGTTTAGTAGGGCGGGGGCAGTTCTTC. It is translated as CASSLVGRGQFF.

This clonotype was picked up many times. This chain joins TRBV28 and TRBJ2-2, with D perhaps TRBD1 or TRBD2 (5 bases each). The V end was cut by 5 bases, the J end by 1 base, with 14 bases between. This CDR3 comprises 16 residues. Germline V gene lookup returns CDR1 MDHEN and CDR2 SYDVKM. The CDR3, as DNA: TGTGCCAGCAGTCTCCATGGGGGTTGGAACACCGGGGAGCTGTTTTTT. This translates into CASSLHGGWNTGELFF. Together with reference TRBV28 and TRBJ2-2, the CDR3 gives the full variable domain: DVKVTQSSRYLVKRTGEKVFLECVQDMDHENMFWYRQDPGLGLRLIYFSYDVKMKEKGDIPEGYSVSREKKERFSLILESASTNQTSMYLCASSLHGGWNTGELFFGEGSRLTVL.

Comments on this clonotype: This may be a read error: a much more frequent sequence differs by one nucleotide. The chain recombines TRBV7-6 with TRBJ1-1; 7 bases agree with TRBD1. Germline trimming cut 0 bases from V and 1 base from J; bases unmatched to any gene: 8. Germline lookup yields CDR1 SGHVS and CDR2 FNYEAQ. The CDR3 runs 17 residues. In DNA, the CDR3 is TGTGCCAGCAGCTTAGCGCAGGGACAGATTGCGAACACTGAAGCTTTCTTT. It specifies CASSLAQGQIANTEAFF. Drawing the rest from reference TRBV7-6 and TRBJ1-1, the complete variable domain is GAGVSQSPRYKVTKRGQDVALRCDPISGHVSLYWYRQALGQGPEFLTYFNYEAQQDKSGLPNDRFSAERPEGSISTLTIQRTEQRDSAMYRCASSLAQGQIANTEAFFGQGTRLTVV.